This entry lists 11 T cell receptor beta chains sequenced from one sample in a study of beta chain features in type 1 diabetes. All of the isolated RNA was reverse transcribed, so expressed TCRB transcripts were sequenced. The table came from immunoSEQ multiplex PCR; TCRdb's copy has only in-frame clones and leaves some out. Of about 140,000 clones in the sample, 6.5% to 8.5% are singletons; the top ten hold roughly 1.5%. The sequenced material came from central memory CD4+ T cells from blood. The receptors were sampled from a woman aged 25 to 39 in good health.

The chain joins TRBV15 to TRBJ2-1, with 9 nucleotides matching TRBD1. Per germline, CDR1 LNHNV and CDR2 YYDKDF (reference sequence). Trimming cost V 3 bases and J 10 bases; bases outside gene matches: 7. This CDR3 is built from 14 residues. The CDR3 loop is CATSRRTGDGEQFF. The CDR3 bases are TGTGCCACCAGCAGGCGGACAGGGGACGGAGAGCAGTTCTTC.

The chain joins TRBV5-1 to TRBJ1-4, with a weak D call TRBD1 (6 bases). This CDR3 has 17 residues. The V gene lost 4 bases and the J gene lost 4 bases, with 20 bases spanning the gap. Germline CDR1 SGHRS, CDR2 YFSETQ. DNA of the CDR3: TGCGCCAGCAGCCTAAGAGTACCGGGACATAGTAATGAAAAACTGTTTTTT. Translating gives CASSLRVPGHSNEKLFF.

In its sample, this clone was seen a few times. The genes are TRBV11-2 and TRBJ2-5; TRBD1 aligns across 11 bases. The trim removed 5 bases at V and 5 bases at J, leaving 7 bases unmatched. Germline V CDR1 and CDR2: SGHAT, FQNNGV. The CDR3 loop spans 15 amino acids. CDR3 sequence: CASSPVRTGGETQYF. DNA of the CDR3: TGTGCCAGCAGCCCCGTTAGGACAGGGGGCGAGACCCAGTACTTC.

The CDR3 is CASTRQGPYEQYF. The CDR3 bases are TGTGCCAGTACACGACAGGGCCCCTACGAGCAGTACTTC. The chain is built from TRBV28 and TRBJ2-7; 7 positions match TRBD1. The CDR3 has 13 residues. The V segment lost 9 bases and the J segment 2 bases; nucleotides outside the gene matches: 7. Looked up from germline, CDR1 is MDHEN and CDR2 is SYDVKM.

This rearrangement joins TRBV5-4 to TRBJ2-6; D might be TRBD1 (6 bases). The CDR3 has 17 residues. V lost 1 base to trimming and J lost 0 bases, with 11 bases between them. Per germline, CDR1 SGHNT and CDR2 YYREEE (reference sequence). CDR3 nucleotide sequence: TGTGCCAGCAGCTTGAACTGGGGGCCCTCTGGGGCCAACGTCCTGACTTTC. Its translation: CASSLNWGPSGANVLTF. Variable domain in full (rest from reference TRBV5-4 and TRBJ2-6): ETGVTQSPTHLIKTRGQQVTLRCSSQSGHNTVSWYQQALGQGPQFIFQYYREEENGRGNFPPRFSGLQFPNYSSELNVNALELDDSALYLCASSLNWGPSGANVLTFGAGSRLTVL.

In regard to this clone: One end of the junction is discordant with germline, which a read error may explain. The chain carries TRBV7-7 and TRBJ2-5; TRBD2 aligns across 12 bases. Germline V gene sequence: CDR1 SSHAT, CDR2 FNYEAQ (reference sequence). The CDR3 runs 15 residues. This CDR3 reads CASSLTSGRSETQYF. The CDR3 coding sequence is TGTGCTAGCAGCTTGACTAGCGGGAGATCAGAGACCCAGTACTTC.

This clone turned up a few times. The rearrangement joins TRBV28 to TRBJ2-7; 13 bases are shared with TRBD2. V was pared by 4 bases and J by 3 bases, with 6 bases of the junction left unmatched. There are 16 residues in the CDR3. Germline-derived CDR1 and CDR2 are MDHEN and SYDVKM. CDR3 bases: TGTGCCAGCAGTTCTCCGACTAGCGGGAGGTACTACGAGCAGTACTTC. This encodes CASSSPTSGRYYEQYF.

The J gene is TRBJ2-3, the V gene TRBV7-9; D gene uncertain. V gave up 0 bases and J gave up 5 bases, with 9 bases separating them. Germline assignment: CDR1 SEHNR and CDR2 FQNEAQ (reference sequence). The CDR3 is made up of 14 amino acids. DNA of the CDR3: TGTGCCAGCAGCTTAGCGGCTGGGCAAGATACGCAGTATTTT. As protein: CASSLAAGQDTQYF.

The chain links TRBV9 to TRBJ2-7; D is perhaps TRBD2 (6 bases). Trimming shortened V by 4 bases and J by 2 bases, and 16 bases separated the two germline ends. The CDR3 loop spans 15 amino acids. Germline-derived CDR1 and CDR2 are SGDLS and YYNGEE. The CDR3 spells CASSLSEGLTYEQYF. CDR3 nucleotide sequence: TGTGCCAGCAGCCTATCGGAGGGGTTAACCTACGAGCAGTACTTC.

This clone was seen repeatedly, ten times or more. The chain couples TRBV2 to TRBJ1-2; 7 nucleotides match TRBD1. Germline V gene sequence: CDR1 SNHLY, CDR2 FYNNEI. This CDR3 region has 14 residues. With 7 bases clipped from V and 2 bases from J, the junction kept 7 bases outside the gene matches. Here the CDR3 DNA reads TGTGCCAGCACCGAAAGGGGACAGAACTATGGCTACACCTTC. Protein sequence: CASTERGQNYGYTF.

This clone was found many times. Additional DNA sequences in this sample encode the identical CDR3. The chain uses TRBV6-6 and TRBJ1-3; 8 nucleotides line up with TRBD1. V was pared by 2 bases and J by 7 bases, with 7 bases of the junction left unmatched. The germline CDR1 and CDR2 sequences are MNHNY and SVGAGI (reference sequence). CDR3 size: 15 residues. CDR3 sequence: CASSYPTGDGNTIYF. In DNA, the CDR3 is TGTGCCAGCAGTTACCCGACAGGGGACGGTAACACCATATATTTT.